The sample holds one count of the clone carrying this TCR beta chain. Every bulk PBMC sample received the same 350 ng of DNA. Clones were sequenced by immunoSEQ multiplex PCR, and TCRdb holds only the in-frame ones, with some missing. This table has 10,000 or so clones, about 85% appearing once. Sample time point: pre-treatment baseline. This entry comes from a study of blood T cell dynamics during melanoma immunotherapy. Study overall: First-line therapy was either pembrolizumab or nivolumab with ipilimumab for metastatic melanoma.

The ends lost 3 bases at V and 9 bases at J; junction bases unmatched: 8. Germline values: CDR1 SGHRS, CDR2 YFSETQ. This CDR3 has 16 residues. The chain links TRBV5-1 to TRBJ2-1, with TRBD2 matching 14 bases. The receptor comes from a human donor with melanoma. This sample comprised blood, obtained from a patient treated with checkpoint blockade. In nucleotides, the CDR3 is TGCGCCAGCAGCTGGACTAGCGGGAGGCTTGAAAGTGAGCAGTTCTTC. Residues: CASSWTSGRLESEQFF.